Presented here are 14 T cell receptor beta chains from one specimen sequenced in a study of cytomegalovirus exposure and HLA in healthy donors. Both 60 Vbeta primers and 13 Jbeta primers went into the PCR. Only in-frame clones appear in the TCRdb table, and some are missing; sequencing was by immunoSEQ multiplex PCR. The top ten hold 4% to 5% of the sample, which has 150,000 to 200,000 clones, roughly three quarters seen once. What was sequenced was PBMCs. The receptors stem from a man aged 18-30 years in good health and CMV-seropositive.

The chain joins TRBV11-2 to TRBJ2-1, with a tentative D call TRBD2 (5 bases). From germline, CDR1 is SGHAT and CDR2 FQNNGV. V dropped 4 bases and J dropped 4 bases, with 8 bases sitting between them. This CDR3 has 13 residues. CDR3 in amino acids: CASSWWEYNEQFF. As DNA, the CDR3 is TGTGCCAGCAGCTGGTGGGAGTACAATGAGCAGTTCTTC.

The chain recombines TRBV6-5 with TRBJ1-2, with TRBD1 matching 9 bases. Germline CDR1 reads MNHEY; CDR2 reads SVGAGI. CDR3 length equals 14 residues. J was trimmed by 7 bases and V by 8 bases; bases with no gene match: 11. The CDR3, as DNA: TGTGCCAGCCGCCTCCGGGGGACAGGGAGTGGCTACACCTTC. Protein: CASRLRGTGSGYTF.

The chain's CDR3 is CASSENRAGNQPQHF. The DNA for the CDR3 is TGTGCCAGCAGTGAAAACAGGGCGGGCAATCAGCCCCAGCATTTT. The chain couples TRBV6-1 to TRBJ1-5, with D possibly being TRBD1 (6 bases). Germline CDR1 reads MNHNS; CDR2 reads SASEGT. V lost 2 bases, J lost 2 bases, and 10 bases lay in between. The CDR3 totals 15 residues.

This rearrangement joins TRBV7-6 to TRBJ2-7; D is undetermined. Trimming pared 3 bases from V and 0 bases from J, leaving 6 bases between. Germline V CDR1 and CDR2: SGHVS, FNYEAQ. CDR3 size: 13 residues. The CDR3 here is CASSFGGSYEQYV. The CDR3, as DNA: TGTGCCAGCAGCTTTGGCGGCTCCTACGAGCAGTACGTC.

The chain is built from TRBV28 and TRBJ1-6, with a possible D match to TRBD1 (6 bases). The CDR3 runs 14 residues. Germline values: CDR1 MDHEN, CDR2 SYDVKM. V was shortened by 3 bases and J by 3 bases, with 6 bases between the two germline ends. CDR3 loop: CASSLTGYNSPLHF. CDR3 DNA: TGTGCCAGCAGTTTGACAGGCTATAATTCACCCCTCCACTTT.

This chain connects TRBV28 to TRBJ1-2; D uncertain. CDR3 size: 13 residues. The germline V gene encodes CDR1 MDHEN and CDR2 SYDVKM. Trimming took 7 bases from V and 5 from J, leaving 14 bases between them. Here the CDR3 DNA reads TGTGCCAGCACCCTGTGGGCGGGTTATGGCTACACCTTC. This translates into CASTLWAGYGYTF.

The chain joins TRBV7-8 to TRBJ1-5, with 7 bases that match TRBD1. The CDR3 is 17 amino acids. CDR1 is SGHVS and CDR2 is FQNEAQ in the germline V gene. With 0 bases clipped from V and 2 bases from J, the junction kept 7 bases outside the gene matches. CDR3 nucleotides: TGTGCCAGCAGCTTAGCGCGGACAGGCCCCCGCAATCAGCCCCAGCATTTT. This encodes CASSLARTGPRNQPQHF.

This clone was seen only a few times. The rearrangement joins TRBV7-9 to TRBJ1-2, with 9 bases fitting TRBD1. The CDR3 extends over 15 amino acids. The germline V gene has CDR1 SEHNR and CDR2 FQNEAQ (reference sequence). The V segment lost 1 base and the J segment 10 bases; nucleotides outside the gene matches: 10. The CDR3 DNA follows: TGTGCCAGCAGCTTAGGGGACCGGGACAGGGCTCACTACACCTTC. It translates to CASSLGDRDRAHYTF.

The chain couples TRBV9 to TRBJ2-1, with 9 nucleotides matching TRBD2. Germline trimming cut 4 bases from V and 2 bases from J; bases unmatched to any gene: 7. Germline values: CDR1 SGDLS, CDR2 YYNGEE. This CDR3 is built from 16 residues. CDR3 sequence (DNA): TGTGCCAGCAGCCCCCCGCCTAGCGGGGCCTACAATGAGCAGTTCTTC. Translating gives CASSPPPSGAYNEQFF.

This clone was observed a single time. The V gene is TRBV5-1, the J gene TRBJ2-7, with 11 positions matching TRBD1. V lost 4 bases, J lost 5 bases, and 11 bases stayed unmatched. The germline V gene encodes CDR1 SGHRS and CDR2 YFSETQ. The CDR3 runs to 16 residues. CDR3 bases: TGCGCCAGCAGCCCGGTAGGGGGGACAGGGGGGCACGAGCAGTACGTC. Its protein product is CASSPVGGTGGHEQYV.

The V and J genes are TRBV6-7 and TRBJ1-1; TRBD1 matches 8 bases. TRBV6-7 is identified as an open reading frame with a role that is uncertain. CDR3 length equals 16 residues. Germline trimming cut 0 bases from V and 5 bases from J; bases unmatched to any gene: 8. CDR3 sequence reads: CASSYSEGQGITEAFF. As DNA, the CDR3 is TGTGCCAGCAGTTACTCAGAAGGACAGGGTATAACTGAAGCTTTCTTT.

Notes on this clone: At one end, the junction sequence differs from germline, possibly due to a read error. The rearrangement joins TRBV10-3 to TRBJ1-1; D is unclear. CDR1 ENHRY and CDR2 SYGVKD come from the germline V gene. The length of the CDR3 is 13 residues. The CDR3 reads CAISESDSSEDFF. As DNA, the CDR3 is TGTGCCATCAGTGAGTCTGACTCGTCTGAAGATTTCTTT.

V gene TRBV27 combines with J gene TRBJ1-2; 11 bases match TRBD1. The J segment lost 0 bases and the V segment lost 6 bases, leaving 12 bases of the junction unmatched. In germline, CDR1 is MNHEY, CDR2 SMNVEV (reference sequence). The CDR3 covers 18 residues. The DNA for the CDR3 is TGTGCCAGCAGGACTGACTGGGGGGACAGGGGGGCTAACTATGGCTACACCTTC. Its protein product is CASRTDWGDRGANYGYTF.

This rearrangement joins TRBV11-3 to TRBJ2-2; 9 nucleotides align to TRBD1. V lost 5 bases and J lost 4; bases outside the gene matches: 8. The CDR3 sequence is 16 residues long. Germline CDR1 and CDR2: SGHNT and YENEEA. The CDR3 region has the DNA TGTGCCAGCAGCGCCGGGACAGGGCTAGGCACCGGGGAGCTGTTTTTT. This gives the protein CASSAGTGLGTGELFF.